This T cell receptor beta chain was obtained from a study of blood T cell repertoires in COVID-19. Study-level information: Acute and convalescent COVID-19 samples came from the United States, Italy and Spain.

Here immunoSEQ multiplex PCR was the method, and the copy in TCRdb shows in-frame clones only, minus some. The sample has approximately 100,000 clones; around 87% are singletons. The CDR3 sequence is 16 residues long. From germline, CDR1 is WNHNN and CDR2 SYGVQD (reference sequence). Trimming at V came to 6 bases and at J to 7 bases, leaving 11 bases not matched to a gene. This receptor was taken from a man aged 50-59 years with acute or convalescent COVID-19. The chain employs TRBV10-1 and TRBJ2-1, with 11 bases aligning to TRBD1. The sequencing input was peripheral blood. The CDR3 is CASSRAGQGGMNEQFF. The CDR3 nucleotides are TGCGCCAGCAGCAGGGCGGGACAGGGGGGAATGAATGAGCAGTTCTTC.